This is a list of T cell receptor beta chains from one sample in a study of blood T cell repertoires in COVID-19. Generated by immunoSEQ multiplex PCR, the TCRdb table keeps only in-frame clones and is missing some. The repertoire consists of 55,000 to 80,000 clones, with 82% occurring once and the leading ten covering about 16%. Sample: peripheral blood. All receptors come from a man aged 80 or over with active COVID-19. Each CDR3 is given with its conserved first and last residue. A D gene is named only where the DNA matches it firmly. Part of the rows lack a size; the others show once, few, many or a class for expanded clones.

V	D	size	J	CDR3	DNA
TRBV3-1/TRBV3-2	.	.	TRBJ1-1	CASSQVADEAFF	TGTGCCAGCAGCCAAGTCGCAGATGAAGCTTTCTTT
TRBV7-9	.	.	TRBJ1-2	CASSPGLSNYGYTF	TGTGCCAGCAGCCCAGGGTTAAGCAACTATGGCTACACCTTC
TRBV5-1	TRBD1	.	TRBJ2-7	CASSFGPIATGGYEQYF	TGCGCCAGCAGCTTTGGCCCCATAGCGACAGGGGGCTACGAGCAGTACTTC
TRBV7-2	TRBD1	.	TRBJ1-5	CASSVDRASQPQHF	TGTGCCAGCAGCGTTGACAGGGCGAGTCAGCCCCAGCATTTT
TRBV5-8	TRBD1	.	TRBJ1-2	CASSYRQGSLPVF	TGTGCCAGCAGCTACCGACAGGGTAGTCTCCCTGTCTTC
TRBV2	TRBD1	.	TRBJ1-6	CASSGDRGNTPLHF	TGTGCCAGCAGTGGGGACAGGGGAAATACACCCCTCCACTTT
TRBV28	.	once	TRBJ1-3	CASQSPFSGVEAGNTIYF	TGTGCCAGCCAGTCCCCTTTTTCAGGGGTGGAAGCTGGAAACACCATATATTTT
TRBV5-1	TRBD1	.	TRBJ1-2	CASSTGQDGYTF	TGCGCCAGCTCGACAGGGCAGGATGGCTACACCTTC
TRBV5-6	.	few	TRBJ1-5	CASSLQRDQPQHF	TGTGCCAGCAGCTTACAGAGGGATCAGCCCCAGCATTTT
TRBV5-6	TRBD1	.	TRBJ2-7	CASSLPGTGSDEQYF	TGTGCCAGCAGCCTTCCTGGGACAGGGTCCGACGAGCAGTACTTC
TRBV30	.	.	TRBJ1-2	CAWIDGVHRYGYTF	TGTGCCTGGATCGACGGGGTACACCGCTATGGCTACACCTTC
TRBV18	TRBD2	.	TRBJ2-1	CASSPWVGGRQGSSYNEQFF	TGTGCCAGCTCACCATGGGTTGGCGGGAGGCAGGGGAGCTCCTACAATGAGCAGTTCTTC
TRBV5-1	TRBD2	.	TRBJ2-2	CASSLISGRANTGELFF	TGCGCCAGCAGCTTGATTAGCGGGAGGGCGAACACCGGGGAGCTGTTTTTT
TRBV19	.	.	TRBJ1-5	CASSILGMGESNQPQHF	TGTGCCAGTAGTATTCTGGGTATGGGAGAAAGCAATCAGCCCCAGCATTTT
TRBV13	.	.	TRBJ2-3	CASSFQQRASTDTQYF	TGTGCCAGCAGCTTCCAACAGCGGGCAAGCACAGATACGCAGTATTTT
TRBV5-1	.	few	TRBJ2-7	CASSTHRQSYEQYF	TGCGCCAGCAGCACCCACAGGCAGTCCTACGAGCAGTACTTC
TRBV6-2/TRBV6-3	.	.	TRBJ1-5	CASSYGGLGNQPQHF	TGTGCCAGCAGTTACGGAGGGCTCGGCAATCAGCCCCAGCATTTT